A selection of T cell receptor beta chains follows, all from one sample in a study of CD8 T cells in ankylosing spondylitis. MiXCR was run by TCRdb on the 5' RACE reads, yielding one entry per CDR3 protein. The data contain approximately 200,000 distinct CDR3 sequences, 13% of them seen just once; the ten biggest clones take up around 10%. Sequencing input: blood, either unsorted or a sorted T cell fraction (not recorded which). These TCRs come from a female donor with ankylosing spondylitis or in good health (not recorded which). Each CDR3 is given with its conserved first and last residue. D genes are given only for firm matches. Only part of the rows carry a size: once, few, many, or a class if the clone is expanded.

TRBV7-2	TRBJ1-1	NA	many	CASSYQEGNTEAFF	TGTGCCAGCAGCTACCAAGAGGGAAACACTGAAGCTTTCTTT
TRBV12-3/TRBV12-4	TRBJ2-7	NA	many	CASSRNPGLSHEQYF	TGTGCCAGCAGCCGCAATCCGGGGCTTTCCCACGAGCAGTACTTC
TRBV11-2	TRBJ1-2	TRBD1	many	CASSPGQDYGYTF	TGTGCCAGCAGCCCTGGACAGGACTATGGCTACACCTTC
TRBV6-2/TRBV6-3	TRBJ2-7	NA	many	CASSGTQNSYEQYF	TGTGCCAGCAGCGGGACTCAGAACTCCTACGAGCAGTACTTC
TRBV12-3/TRBV12-4	TRBJ1-1	NA	many	CASSPTLSTNTEAFF	TGTGCCAGCAGCCCCACATTGTCGACGAACACTGAAGCTTTCTTT
TRBV10-3	TRBJ2-7	NA	NA	CAITREQGAYEQYF	TGTGCCATCACCCGGGAACAGGGCGCCTACGAGCAGTACTTC
TRBV12-3/TRBV12-4	TRBJ2-5	NA	many	CASEKTDQETQYF	TGTGCCAGCGAAAAGACAGACCAAGAGACCCAGTACTTC
TRBV28	TRBJ2-7	TRBD2	many	CASSFLRLAGVGSYEQYF	TGTGCCAGCAGTTTTTTGAGACTAGCGGGAGTAGGCTCCTACGAGCAGTACTTC
TRBV7-8	TRBJ2-1	TRBD2	NA	CASSFTGTSASYNEQFF	TGTGCCAGCAGCTTTACCGGGACTAGCGCCTCCTACAATGAGCAGTTCTTC
TRBV6-1	TRBJ1-1	TRBD1	many	CASSPYRGLNTEAFF	TGTGCCAGCAGCCCGTACAGGGGATTGAACACTGAAGCTTTCTTT
TRBV20-1	TRBJ2-1	NA	many	CSAPPVSYNEQFF	TGCAGTGCTCCCCCGGTCTCCTACAATGAGCAGTTCTTC
TRBV18	TRBJ1-1	NA	NA	CASSQGVVSEAFF	TGTGCCAGCTCACAGGGCGTTGTGTCTGAAGCTTTCTTT
TRBV7-2	TRBJ2-1	NA	many	CASSLTGQLRNEQFF	TGTGCCAGCAGCTTAACTGGACAGCTTAGGAATGAGCAGTTCTTC
TRBV6-1	TRBJ2-3	NA	NA	CASSPVWGTDTQYF	TGTGCCAGCAGTCCTGTCTGGGGCACAGATACGCAGTATTTT
TRBV21-1	TRBJ2-7	NA	NA	CASSKRDNSSEQYF	TGTGCCAGCAGCAAAAGGGACAACTCCTCCGAGCAGTACTTC
TRBV5-1	TRBJ2-1	TRBD1	many	CASRQTGGVRFF	TGCGCCAGCAGGCAAACAGGGGGAGTTCGGTTCTTC
TRBV7-9	TRBJ2-1	NA	few	CASSQGVMEFF	TGTGCCAGCAGCCAAGGGGTAATGGAGTTCTTC
TRBV27	TRBJ1-1	NA	many	CASGWTGNTEAFF	TGTGCCAGCGGCTGGACGGGGAACACTGAAGCTTTCTTT
TRBV12-5	TRBJ2-1	TRBD2	many	CASGTTSGRLREQFF	TGTGCTAGTGGTACGACTAGCGGGAGGTTGCGTGAGCAGTTCTTC
TRBV27	TRBJ1-2	TRBD1	NA	CASSFVDRVAQGYGYTF	TGTGCCAGCAGTTTTGTGGACAGGGTCGCTCAGGGCTATGGCTACACCTTC
TRBV7-9	TRBJ1-4	TRBD1	few	CASSLDQGADEKLFF	TGTGCCAGCAGCTTAGATCAGGGGGCGGATGAAAAACTGTTTTTT
TRBV12-3/TRBV12-4	TRBJ2-4	NA	NA	CASSLGGAENIQYF	TGTGCCAGCAGCCTAGGGGGGGCCGAAAACATTCAGTACTTC
TRBV12-3/TRBV12-4	TRBJ1-1	TRBD1	many	CASSDRGRNTEAFF	TGTGCCAGCAGTGACAGGGGTAGGAACACTGAAGCTTTCTTT